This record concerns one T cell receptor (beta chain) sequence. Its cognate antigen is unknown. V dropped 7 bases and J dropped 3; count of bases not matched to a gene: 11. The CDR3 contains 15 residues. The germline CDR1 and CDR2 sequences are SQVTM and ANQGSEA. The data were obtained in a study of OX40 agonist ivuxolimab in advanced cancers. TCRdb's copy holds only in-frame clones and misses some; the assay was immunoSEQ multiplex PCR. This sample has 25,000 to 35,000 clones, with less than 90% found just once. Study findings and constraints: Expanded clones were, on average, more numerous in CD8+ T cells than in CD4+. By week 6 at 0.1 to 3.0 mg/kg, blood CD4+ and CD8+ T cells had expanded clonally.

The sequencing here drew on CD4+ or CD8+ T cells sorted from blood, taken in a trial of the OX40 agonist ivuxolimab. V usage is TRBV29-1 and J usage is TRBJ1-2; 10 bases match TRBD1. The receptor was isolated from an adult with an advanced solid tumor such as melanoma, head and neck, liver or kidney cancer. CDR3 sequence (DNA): TGCAGCGCCTACCTGGGGGACAGGGGCCACTATGGCTACACCTTC. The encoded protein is CSAYLGDRGHYGYTF.